This passage covers 26 T cell receptor beta chains from one sample sequenced in a study of cytomegalovirus exposure and HLA in healthy donors. Both 60 Vbeta primers and 13 Jbeta primers went into the PCR. Measured with immunoSEQ multiplex PCR; TCRdb has only the in-frame clones, and not every one. The data show 90,000 to 150,000 clones, 77% seen once. The sequenced material came from PBMCs. The receptor set was obtained from a man younger than 35 in good health and CMV-seropositive.

In DNA, the CDR3 is TGTGCCACCGGAGACGGCAGCTATGGCTACACCTTC. This codes for CATGDGSYGYTF. The V and J genes are TRBV9 and TRBJ1-2; D is unresolved. V gave up 9 bases and J gave up 4 bases, with 13 bases separating them. The germline gives CDR1 SGDLS, CDR2 YYNGEE. This CDR3 comprises 12 residues.

V is TRBV5-1 and J is TRBJ1-1, with D unclear. The germline V gene has CDR1 SGHRS and CDR2 YFSETQ. The ends were cut back, 0 bases at V and 1 base at J, with 7 bases in the middle. This CDR3 is 14 amino acids long. The CDR3 nucleotides are TGCGCCAGCAGCTTGGCCCCGGGGAACACTGAAGCTTTCTTT. Translation: CASSLAPGNTEAFF.

V gene TRBV19 combines with J gene TRBJ1-2, with 7 bases aligning to TRBD1. Trimming at V came to 7 bases and at J to 3 bases, leaving 8 bases not matched to a gene. Germline V gene lookup returns CDR1 LNHDA and CDR2 SQIVND (reference sequence). This CDR3 is 14 amino acids long. The CDR3 nucleotides read TGTGCCAGTAACTCCCGGGACAGTGACTATGGCTACACCTTC. Encoded protein: CASNSRDSDYGYTF.

The chain uses TRBV9 and TRBJ1-1; D is possibly TRBD1 (5 bases). Germline lookup yields CDR1 SGDLS and CDR2 YYNGEE. V lost 0 bases, J lost 1 base, and 10 bases lay in between. This CDR3 comprises 15 residues. The CDR3 is CASSVGPRENTEAFF. The DNA of the CDR3 is TGTGCCAGCAGCGTAGGGCCCAGGGAGAACACTGAAGCTTTCTTT.

The J gene is TRBJ1-1, the V gene TRBV5-4, with a weak D call TRBD1 (5 bases). The V and J ends lost 0 bases and 1 base respectively, with 10 bases between them. The CDR3 runs to 15 residues. Per the germline V gene, CDR1 is SGHNT and CDR2 is YYREEE (reference sequence). CDR3 loop: CASSLAWGENTEAFF. CDR3 bases: TGTGCCAGCAGCTTGGCGTGGGGGGAGAACACTGAAGCTTTCTTT.

The chain has TRBV7-9 and TRBJ1-5; possible D gene TRBD1, 5 bases. Looked up from germline, CDR1 is SEHNR and CDR2 is FQNEAQ (reference sequence). Trimming stripped 1 base from V and 5 bases from J, with 15 bases between. The CDR3 is 16 residues long. The CDR3 here is CASSLGWRGGDQPQHF. Here the CDR3 DNA reads TGTGCCAGCAGCTTAGGATGGAGGGGTGGAGATCAGCCCCAGCATTTT.

The chain uses TRBV6-5 and TRBJ1-5, with D possibly matching TRBD1 (5 bases). The ends were cut back, 5 bases at V and 4 bases at J, with 12 bases in the middle. Germline V gives CDR1 MNHEY, CDR2 SVGAGI. The CDR3 is 14 amino acids. The CDR3 reads CASSPTGGNQPQHF. The CDR3 DNA reads as TGTGCCAGCAGTCCCACAGGCGGAAATCAGCCCCAGCATTTT.

This chain joins TRBV18 and TRBJ2-1; 11 nucleotides agree with TRBD2. The germline CDR1 and CDR2 sequences are KGHSH and LQKENI. The V and J ends lost 7 bases and 4 bases, in that order; junction bases with no gene match: 6. The CDR3 has 15 amino acids. CDR3 loop: CASFTTSGGYNEQFF. CDR3 bases: TGTGCCAGCTTTACCACTAGCGGGGGATACAATGAGCAGTTCTTC.

The CDR3 sequence: CASSPLGKAGNYEQYF. CDR3 nucleotide sequence: TGCGCCAGCAGCCCCCTGGGGAAGGCAGGGAACTACGAGCAGTACTTC. The V gene is TRBV4-1, the J gene TRBJ2-7; D might be TRBD1 (5 bases). Trimming left V 4 bases short and J 3 bases short, with 19 bases between. The CDR3 has 16 amino acids. The germline gives CDR1 MGHRA, CDR2 YSYEKL.

This clone was recorded a few times. The V call is TRBV19, the J call TRBJ1-3; D not certain. Germline-derived CDR1 and CDR2 are LNHDA and SQIVND (reference sequence). Trimming pared 7 bases from V and 0 bases from J, leaving 7 bases between. This CDR3 comprises 13 residues. This chain's CDR3 is CASNSFSGNTIYF. CDR3 bases: TGTGCCAGTAACTCGTTCTCTGGAAACACCATATATTTT. Supplemented by reference TRBV19 and TRBJ1-3, the full variable domain reads DGGITQSPKYLFRKEGQNVTLSCEQNLNHDAMYWYRQDPGQGLRLIYYSQIVNDFQKGDIAEGYSVSREKKESFPLTVTSAQKNPTAFYLCASNSFSGNTIYFGEGSWLTVV.

The chain is built from TRBV6-6 and TRBJ2-5; D is uncertain. CDR3 size: 12 residues. CDR1 is MNHNY, CDR2 SVGAGI, per germline (reference sequence). Trimming cost V 2 bases and J 4 bases, with 5 bases left between them. The CDR3 region is CASSYPRETQYF. CDR3 DNA: TGTGCCAGCAGTTACCCGCGAGAGACCCAGTACTTC.

The chain combines TRBV9 with TRBJ2-3; TRBD2 aligns across 7 bases. V shed 3 bases, J shed 1 base, and the junction held 8 bases outside the gene matches. The CDR3 consists of 16 residues. Germline assignment: CDR1 SGDLS and CDR2 YYNGEE. The CDR3 here is CASSAPSGAGTDTQYF. The CDR3 coding sequence is TGTGCCAGCAGCGCCCCCAGCGGGGCGGGCACAGATACGCAGTATTTT.

The CDR3, as DNA: TGTGCCAGCAGCCAAGCGTCCGGGGGGCCCACCGGGGAGCTGTTTTTT. It specifies CASSQASGGPTGELFF. The V and J genes are TRBV4-2 and TRBJ2-2; the D gene is possibly TRBD2 (7 bases). The CDR3 covers 16 residues. CDR1 is LGHNA and CDR2 is YNFKEQ in the germline V gene. Trimming took off 1 base at V and 4 bases at J, with 13 bases between the two ends.

V gene TRBV5-1 combines with J gene TRBJ1-1, with D perhaps matching TRBD1 (6 bases). Germline CDR1 is SGHRS and CDR2 is YFSETQ. CDR3 length: 17 residues. V lost 5 bases, J lost 4 bases, and 24 bases lay in between. CDR3 region: CASSWGGVGRGGTEAFF. CDR3 DNA sequence: TGCGCCAGCAGTTGGGGGGGCGTTGGTAGGGGAGGCACTGAAGCTTTCTTT.

The gene calls are TRBV30 and TRBJ2-3, with 16 bases identical to TRBD2. With 1 base clipped from V and 5 bases from J, the junction kept 6 bases outside the gene matches. The CDR3 loop spans 17 amino acids. Germline values: CDR1 GTSNPN, CDR2 SVGIG (reference sequence). The CDR3, as DNA: TGTGCCTGGAGTGCCGGGACTAGCGGGAGGGCTGGAGATACGCAGTATTTT. It specifies CAWSAGTSGRAGDTQYF.

This clone was found a few times. The junction differs from germline at one of its ends, possibly a read error. The rearrangement uses TRBV4-1 and TRBJ1-1; maybe TRBD1 (6 bases). The germline CDR1 and CDR2 sequences are MGHRA and YSYEKL. The CDR3 loop spans 13 amino acids. CDR3 coding DNA: TGCGCCAGCAGCCAAGAAGACAGGACGATTCGGAACTTT. Translation gives CASSQEDRTIRNF.

J is TRBJ2-1 and V is TRBV7-9, with 15 bases that match TRBD2. Germline V CDR1 and CDR2: SEHNR, FQNEAQ (reference sequence). The CDR3 totals 19 residues. V lost 5 bases, J lost 7 bases, and 15 bases stayed unmatched. The CDR3 region has the DNA TGTGCCAGCAGCCGGACTAGCGGGGGGGCTAGTATGTCTCGGAATGAGCAGTTCTTC. It is translated as CASSRTSGGASMSRNEQFF.

The chain joins TRBV7-8 to TRBJ2-2; D possibly corresponds to TRBD1 (5 bases). Looked up from germline, CDR1 is SGHVS and CDR2 is FQNEAQ. Trimming pared 1 base from V and 6 bases from J, leaving 6 bases between. This CDR3 region has 13 residues. CDR3 coding DNA: TGTGCCAGCAGCTTAGGGGGCTCCGGGGAGCTGTTTTTT. This translates into CASSLGGSGELFF. Variable domain in full (rest from reference TRBV7-8 and TRBJ2-2): GAGVSQSPRYKVAKRGQDVALRCDPISGHVSLFWYQQALGQGPEFLTYFQNEAQLDKSGLPSDRFFAERPEGSVSTLKIQRTQQEDSAVYLCASSLGGSGELFFGEGSRLTVL.

V and J are TRBV30 and TRBJ2-1, with TRBD2 identical over 9 bases. V shed 4 bases and J 3 bases; nucleotides not matched to a gene: 4. This CDR3 spans 14 amino acids. Germline CDR1 reads GTSNPN; CDR2 reads SVGIG (reference sequence). The CDR3 here is CAWNSGGFYNEQFF. For the CDR3, the DNA is TGTGCCTGGAATAGCGGGGGCTTCTACAATGAGCAGTTCTTC.

The chain uses TRBV27 and TRBJ1-1; a weak D match, TRBD1 (6 bases). The length of the CDR3 is 14 residues. Germline V gene lookup returns CDR1 MNHEY and CDR2 SMNVEV (reference sequence). V lost 4 bases to trimming and J lost 1 base, with 10 bases between them. CDR3 DNA sequence: TGTGCCAGCAGTTCCCGGACAGCGAACACTGAAGCTTTCTTT. It is translated as CASSSRTANTEAFF.

In DNA, the CDR3 is TGCGCCAGCAGCTTGGCCTCCGTACAGGCCTTTAATGAAAAACTGTTTTTT. Residues: CASSLASVQAFNEKLFF. The chain employs TRBV5-1 and TRBJ1-4; D is possibly TRBD1 (5 bases). Germline CDR1 SGHRS, CDR2 YFSETQ. The CDR3 runs to 17 residues. V dropped 0 bases and J dropped 4 bases, with 16 bases sitting between them.

The rearrangement links TRBV27 to TRBJ1-1; D possibly corresponds to TRBD1 (5 bases). Germline V CDR1 and CDR2: MNHEY, SMNVEV (reference sequence). CDR3 length: 12 amino acids. Trimming removed 4 bases from V and 5 bases from J, with 8 bases in between. The CDR3 sequence: CASSYGGTEAFF. The CDR3 DNA follows: TGTGCCAGCAGTTACGGGGGAACTGAAGCTTTCTTT.

This clone was observed a handful of times. The gene calls are TRBV6-5 and TRBJ1-1, with a tentative D call TRBD1 (5 bases). Trimming removed 2 bases at V and 1 base at J, with 8 bases between. Germline V gene data show CDR1 as MNHEY and CDR2 as SVGAGI. The CDR3 extends over 14 amino acids. CDR3 nucleotides: TGTGCCAGCAGTTACGACAGAGAGAACACTGAAGCTTTCTTT. This encodes CASSYDRENTEAFF.

CDR3 nucleotide sequence: TGTGCCATCAGTGCTACGGCCCTCGGGGATACGCAGTATTTT. It is translated as CAISATALGDTQYF. This chain joins TRBV10-3 and TRBJ2-3; D is undetermined. Trimming removed 4 bases at V and 6 bases at J, with 14 bases between. There are 14 residues in the CDR3. CDR1 is ENHRY, CDR2 SYGVKD, per germline.

This chain joins TRBV7-2 and TRBJ1-5; the D gene is possibly TRBD1 (6 bases). CDR3 length: 16 residues. Germline values: CDR1 SGHTA, CDR2 FQGNSA. V shed 0 bases and J shed 0 bases, with 9 bases lying between them. CDR3 protein: CASSLAGGYSNQPQHF. The DNA of the CDR3 is TGTGCCAGCAGCTTAGCAGGGGGTTATAGCAATCAGCCCCAGCATTTT.

This clone was recorded a few times. One end of the junction varies from germline; a read error may be responsible. The chain carries TRBV5-1 and TRBJ2-7; 12 nucleotides agree with TRBD1. This CDR3 region has 14 residues. Germline V gene lookup returns CDR1 SGHRS and CDR2 YFSETQ. The CDR3 is CASSPGTGGGLGLF. The CDR3 DNA follows: TGCGCCAGCAGCCCCGGGACAGGGGGCGGCTTGGGTCTGTTC.